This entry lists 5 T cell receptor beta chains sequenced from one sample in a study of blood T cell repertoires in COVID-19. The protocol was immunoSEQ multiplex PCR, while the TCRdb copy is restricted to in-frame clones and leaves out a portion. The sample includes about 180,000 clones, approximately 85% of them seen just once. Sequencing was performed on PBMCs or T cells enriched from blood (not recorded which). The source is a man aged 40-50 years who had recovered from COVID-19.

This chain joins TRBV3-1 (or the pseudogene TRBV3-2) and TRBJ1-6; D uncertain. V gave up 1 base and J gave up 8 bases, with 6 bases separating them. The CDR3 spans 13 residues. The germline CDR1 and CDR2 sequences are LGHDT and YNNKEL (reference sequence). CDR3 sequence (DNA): TGTGCCAGCAGCCAAGTAGTCGATTCACCCCTCCACTTT. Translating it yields CASSQVVDSPLHF.

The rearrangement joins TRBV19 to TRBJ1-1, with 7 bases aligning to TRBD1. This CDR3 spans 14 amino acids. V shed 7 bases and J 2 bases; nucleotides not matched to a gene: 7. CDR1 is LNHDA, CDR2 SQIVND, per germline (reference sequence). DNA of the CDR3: TGTGCCAGTAAGGTACAGGGGTTCAACACTGAAGCTTTCTTT. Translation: CASKVQGFNTEAFF.

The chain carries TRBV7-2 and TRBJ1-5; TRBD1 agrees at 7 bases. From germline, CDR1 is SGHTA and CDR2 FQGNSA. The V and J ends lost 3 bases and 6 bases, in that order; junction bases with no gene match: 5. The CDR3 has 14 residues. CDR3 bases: TGTGCCAGCAGCTTTGGACAGGACGTTCAGCCCCAGCATTTT. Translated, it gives CASSFGQDVQPQHF.

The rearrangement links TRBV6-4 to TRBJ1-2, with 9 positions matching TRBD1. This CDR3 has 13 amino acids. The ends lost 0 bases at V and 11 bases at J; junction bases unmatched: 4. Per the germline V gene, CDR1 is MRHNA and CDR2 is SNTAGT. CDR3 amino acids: CASSDSRTGEYTF. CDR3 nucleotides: TGTGCCAGCAGTGACTCCCGGACAGGGGAGTACACCTTC.

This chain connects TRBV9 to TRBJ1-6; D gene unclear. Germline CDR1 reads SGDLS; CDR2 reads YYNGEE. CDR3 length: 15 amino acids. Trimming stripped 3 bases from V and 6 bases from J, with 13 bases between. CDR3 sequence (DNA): TGTGCCAGCAGCGCGCTGGGCATACCTAATTCACCCCTCCACTTT. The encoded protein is CASSALGIPNSPLHF.